This T cell receptor beta chain was identified during a study of CD8 T cells in ankylosing spondylitis. This clonotype showed up many times. The target antigen is unknown. General observations from the study: Disease-linked clones bore a CD8+ phenotype and were relatively rare in peripheral blood. Significant enrichment of disease-linked clones was reportedly seen in matched ankylosing spondylitis synovial fluid.

CDR1 is LGHNT, CDR2 FRNRAP, per germline. V lost 6 bases and J 2 bases, leaving 8 bases between the germline ends. There are 13 residues in the CDR3. Molecular-barcoded quantitative 5'-RACE produced these TCR beta libraries. TCRdb independently ran MiXCR on the 5' RACE reads; one entry per CDR3 protein. The sample has tens of thousands of distinct CDR3 sequences; 6.5% to 8% are singletons. This TCR was sampled from a female donor with ankylosing spondylitis or in good health (not recorded which). Sequenced: blood, either unsorted or a sorted T cell fraction (not recorded which). V is TRBV12-5 and J is TRBJ1-3; D is unclear. The CDR3: CASGRAAGNTIYF. The CDR3 nucleotides read TGTGCTAGTGGCCGAGCTGCTGGAAACACCATATATTTT.